The 21 T cell receptor beta chains below all came from one sample that was sequenced in a study of T cell repertoires in ileal Crohn's disease. Clones were read by immunoSEQ multiplex PCR, and TCRdb kept only the in-frame ones, dropping some. The sample comprises approximately 15,000 clones, 84% of which are singletons, and 6.5% rests with the top ten. Sample: ileal tissue. These receptors were obtained from an adult with Crohn's disease.

In this sample, this clone turned up once. This chain connects TRBV11-2 to TRBJ2-3, with 15 bases lining up with TRBD2. V was clipped by 4 bases and J by 3 bases; unmatched bases: 2. CDR3 length: 16 amino acids. The germline CDR1 and CDR2 sequences are SGHAT and FQNNGV. The CDR3 region has the DNA TGTGCCAGCAGCTCCGGACTAGCGGGGGGGACAGATACGCAGTATTTT. This encodes CASSSGLAGGTDTQYF.

The chain couples TRBV18 to TRBJ1-2; no firm D call. The ends were cut back, 3 bases at V and 2 bases at J, with 10 bases in the middle. In germline, CDR1 is KGHSH, CDR2 LQKENI. This CDR3 spans 14 amino acids. As DNA, the CDR3 is TGTGCCAGCTCACCCGACACACGGAACTATGGCTACACCTTC. This codes for CASSPDTRNYGYTF.

This chain joins TRBV5-4 and TRBJ1-2; 7 nucleotides line up with TRBD1. CDR3 length equals 14 residues. Germline CDR1 SGHNT, CDR2 YYREEE (reference sequence). With V trimmed by 3 bases and J by 8 bases, 10 bases remained unmatched. The CDR3 DNA sequence: TGTGCCAGCAGCTCGACAGGGTCTAAAGGAGGCTACACCTTC. This gives the protein CASSSTGSKGGYTF.

The chain has TRBV7-9 and TRBJ1-1, with no clear D. Trimming removed 4 bases from V and 8 bases from J, with 11 bases in between. Per the germline V gene, CDR1 is SEHNR and CDR2 is FQNEAQ (reference sequence). The CDR3 is made up of 12 amino acids. In nucleotides, the CDR3 is TGTGCCAGCAGCTCTCATCTAGGCGAAGCTTTCTTT. Its translation: CASSSHLGEAFF.

V is TRBV4-2 and J is TRBJ2-7; D perhaps matches TRBD2 (6 bases). CDR3 length equals 16 residues. Germline CDR1 reads LGHNA; CDR2 reads YNFKEQ. The V end lost 0 bases, the J end lost 3 bases, and 15 bases lay between the germline ends. CDR3 DNA: TGTGCCAGCAGCCAAGAGTGGTATGGGACTGACTACGAGCAGTACTTC. This gives the protein CASSQEWYGTDYEQYF.

The genes are TRBV18 and TRBJ2-5; D not certain. The germline V gene encodes CDR1 KGHSH and CDR2 LQKENI. Trimming pared 3 bases from V and 2 bases from J, leaving 4 bases between. The CDR3 is 12 amino acids. The CDR3 DNA follows: TGTGCCAGCTCACCGTATCAAGAGACCCAGTACTTC. This codes for CASSPYQETQYF.

The J gene is TRBJ1-1, the V gene TRBV28, with 7 nucleotides matching TRBD1. CDR1 and CDR2 (germline): MDHEN, SYDVKM. CDR3 length equals 12 residues. The trim removed 8 bases at V and 1 base at J, leaving 1 base unmatched. CDR3 loop: CASGTANTEAFF. CDR3 DNA: TGTGCCAGCGGGACAGCGAACACTGAAGCTTTCTTT.

The gene calls are TRBV6-1 and TRBJ1-5; no clear D. The CDR3 contains 16 residues. With 2 bases removed from V and 11 bases from J, the gap between germline ends came to 22 bases. Germline assignment: CDR1 MNHNS and CDR2 SASEGT. The CDR3 bases are TGTGCCAGCAGTGAATGGCGGCAACCACCGACTGCGGCCCAGCATTTT. Its translation is CASSEWRQPPTAAQHF.

The rearrangement joins TRBV5-1 to TRBJ2-1, with no clear D. Germline lookup yields CDR1 SGHRS and CDR2 YFSETQ. This CDR3 spans 15 amino acids. The germline V and J ends were trimmed by 0 bases and 5 bases, with 12 bases remaining between them. The CDR3 sequence: CASSLGGHNDNEQFF. The CDR3 DNA sequence: TGCGCCAGCAGCTTGGGTGGGCATAATGACAATGAGCAGTTCTTC.

V usage is TRBV2 and J usage is TRBJ1-5, with TRBD1 matching 8 bases. Germline values: CDR1 SNHLY, CDR2 FYNNEI. J gave up 5 bases and V 6 bases, and 6 bases lay outside the gene matches. This CDR3 is 14 amino acids long. The chain's CDR3 is CASRDDRGHQPQHF. Here the CDR3 DNA reads TGTGCCAGCAGGGACGACAGGGGCCATCAGCCCCAGCATTTT.

This clone was observed a few times. The chain has TRBV7-3 and TRBJ2-2, with TRBD2 matching 10 bases. The germline V gene has CDR1 SGHTA and CDR2 FQGTGA. This CDR3 is 16 amino acids long. Trimming removed 5 bases from V and 5 bases from J; junction bases left unmatched: 8. In nucleotides, the CDR3 is TGTGCCAGCAGCCCGTCTAGCGGGGGATATACCGGGGAGCTGTTTTTT. Its translation is CASSPSSGGYTGELFF.

Only a few counts were recorded for this clone. A junction boundary mismatches the germline segment, possibly from a read error. The rearrangement joins TRBV7-7 to TRBJ2-2, with D possibly being TRBD2 (6 bases). This CDR3 has 15 amino acids. Germline CDR1 SSHAT, CDR2 FNYEAQ (reference sequence). CDR3 sequence reads: CASSLMGGNTGELFF. For the CDR3, the DNA is TGTGCTAGCAGCTTAATGGGGGGGAACACCGGGGAGCTGTTTTTT.

V gene TRBV30 combines with J gene TRBJ2-7, with 9 bases lining up with TRBD1. V dropped 0 bases and J dropped 5; count of bases not matched to a gene: 8. The CDR3 contains 15 residues. CDR1 is GTSNPN, CDR2 SVGIG, per germline (reference sequence). The CDR3 sequence: CAWSVSTGGSHEQYF. The CDR3 DNA reads as TGTGCCTGGAGTGTTTCTACAGGGGGCAGCCACGAGCAGTACTTC.

CDR3 sequence reads: CASSLTGQVLSGANVLTF. The CDR3 region has the DNA TGTGCCAGCAGCTTAACGGGACAGGTTCTCTCTGGGGCCAACGTCCTGACTTTC. V gene TRBV7-2 combines with J gene TRBJ2-6; 8 bases line up with TRBD1. CDR3 length equals 18 residues. The germline CDR1 and CDR2 sequences are SGHTA and FQGNSA. The V and J ends lost 2 bases and 0 bases, in that order; junction bases with no gene match: 6.

This clone was recorded once. The V gene is TRBV27, the J gene TRBJ1-6, with 9 bases lining up with TRBD1. The CDR3 length is 17 residues. V was pared by 6 bases and J by 1 base, with 7 bases of the junction left unmatched. Per germline, CDR1 MNHEY and CDR2 SMNVEV (reference sequence). This chain's CDR3 is CASSQGQGKSYNSPLHF. CDR3 DNA sequence: TGTGCCAGCAGCCAGGGACAGGGAAAATCCTATAATTCACCCCTCCACTTT.

V and J are TRBV10-2 and TRBJ2-7, with D unclear. Trimming removed 3 bases at V and 4 bases at J, with 4 bases between. The CDR3 extends over 11 amino acids. Germline-derived CDR1 and CDR2 are WSHSY and SAAADI. DNA for the CDR3: TGCGCCAGCAGTGATGAGTACGAGCAGTACTTC. Translating gives CASSDEYEQYF.

The chain combines TRBV5-4 with TRBJ1-2; D remains unclear. Germline V gene data show CDR1 as SGHNT and CDR2 as YYREEE (reference sequence). The CDR3 loop spans 15 amino acids. Trimming left V 7 bases short and J 2 bases short, with 18 bases between. CDR3 residues: CASYDPTGVNYGYTF. CDR3 bases: TGTGCCAGCTATGACCCGACGGGAGTAAACTATGGCTACACCTTC.

The chain combines TRBV7-9 with TRBJ2-7; TRBD2 is a possible D gene (7 bases). V dropped 1 base and J dropped 3 bases, with 13 bases sitting between them. The germline V gene has CDR1 SEHNR and CDR2 FQNEAQ (reference sequence). The CDR3 runs 15 residues. The CDR3 protein is CASSLVGGGDYEQYF. The CDR3 region has the DNA TGTGCCAGCAGCTTAGTAGGAGGGGGGGACTACGAGCAGTACTTC. Drawing the rest from reference TRBV7-9 and TRBJ2-7, the complete variable domain is DTGVSQNPRHKITKRGQNVTFRCDPISEHNRLYWYRQTLGQGPEFLTYFQNEAQLEKSRLLSDRFSAERPKGSFSTLEIQRTEQGDSAMYLCASSLVGGGDYEQYFGPGTRLTVT.

The chain employs TRBV7-2 and TRBJ2-7; the D is unclear. The V and J ends lost 5 bases and 6 bases respectively, with 14 bases between them. From germline, CDR1 is SGHTA and CDR2 FQGNSA. The CDR3 length is 13 residues. CDR3 nucleotides: TGTGCCAGCAGCCTATCCAATTCCGGCGAGCAGTACTTC. Translated: CASSLSNSGEQYF.

The V and J genes are TRBV5-1 and TRBJ2-5, with D maybe TRBD1 (5 bases). Germline CDR1 and CDR2: SGHRS and YFSETQ. The CDR3 extends over 14 amino acids. V lost 5 bases to trimming and J lost 5 bases, with 16 bases between them. The CDR3 spells CASRPRVSGETQYF. DNA of the CDR3: TGCGCCAGCAGGCCCAGGGTCTCTGGGGAGACCCAGTACTTC.

The rearrangement uses TRBV4-2 and TRBJ2-1; possibly TRBD1 for D (7 bases). Germline CDR1 and CDR2: LGHNA and YNFKEQ. This CDR3 comprises 16 residues. V lost 1 base and J lost 5, with 15 bases in between. Here the CDR3 reads CASSQADRTGDNEQFF. The DNA for the CDR3 is TGTGCCAGCAGCCAAGCGGACAGGACGGGGGACAATGAGCAGTTCTTC.